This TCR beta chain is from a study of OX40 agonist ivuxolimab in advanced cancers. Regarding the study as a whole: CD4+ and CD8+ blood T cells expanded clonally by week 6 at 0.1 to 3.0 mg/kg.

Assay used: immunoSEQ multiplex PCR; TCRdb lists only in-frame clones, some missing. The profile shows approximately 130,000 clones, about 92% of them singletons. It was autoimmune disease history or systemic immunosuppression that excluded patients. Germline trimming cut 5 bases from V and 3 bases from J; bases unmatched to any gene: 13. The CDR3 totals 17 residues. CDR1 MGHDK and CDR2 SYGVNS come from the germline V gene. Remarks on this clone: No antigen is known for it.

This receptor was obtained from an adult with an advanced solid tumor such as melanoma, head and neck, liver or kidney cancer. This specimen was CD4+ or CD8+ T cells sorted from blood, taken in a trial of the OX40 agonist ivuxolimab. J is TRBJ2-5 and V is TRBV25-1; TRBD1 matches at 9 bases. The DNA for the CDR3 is TGTGCCAGCAGTACTGCGACAGGGGGTCTGAACGAAGAGACCCAGTACTTC. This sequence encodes CASSTATGGLNEETQYF. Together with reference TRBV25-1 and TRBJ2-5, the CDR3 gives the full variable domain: EADIYQTPRYLVIGTGKKITLECSQTMGHDKMYWYQQDPGMELHLIHYSYGVNSTEKGDLSSESTVSRIRTEHFPLTLESARPSHTSQYLCASSTATGGLNEETQYFGPGTRLLVL.